The next 6 T cell receptor beta chains were all read from a single sample in a study of blood T cell repertoires in COVID-19. Libraries were prepared by immunoSEQ multiplex PCR; TCRdb keeps only in-frame clonotypes and omits some of them. The data contain 85,000 to 95,000 clones, approximately 80% of them singletons. Sequenced material: peripheral blood. The source of these receptors is a man in his 70s with acute or convalescent COVID-19.

This chain links TRBV5-5 with TRBJ1-2, with D uncertain. Germline-derived CDR1 and CDR2 are SGHKS and YYEKEE (reference sequence). Trimming took off 1 base at V and 3 bases at J, with 13 bases between the two ends. This CDR3 region has 15 residues. The CDR3 DNA is TGTGCCAGCAGCTTGCGCTCCGAGGGAGACTATGGCTACACCTTC. Translation gives CASSLRSEGDYGYTF. Full variable domain (remainder filled in from reference TRBV5-5 and TRBJ1-2): DAGVTQSPTHLIKTRGQQVTLRCSPISGHKSVSWYQQVLGQGPQFIFQYYEKEERGRGNFPDRFSARQFPNYSSELNVNALLLGDSALYLCASSLRSEGDYGYTFGSGTRLTVV.

The chain has TRBV12-3 or TRBV12-4 and TRBJ2-7; D might be TRBD2 (6 bases). The CDR3 has 13 amino acids. Trimming removed 5 bases at V and 6 bases at J, with 14 bases between. The CDR3 sequence is CASSARERSEQYF. In nucleotides, the CDR3 is TGTGCCAGCAGTGCCCGGGAGAGGAGCGAGCAGTACTTC.

This chain joins TRBV6-6 and TRBJ2-6; D gene ambiguous. The V gene lost 2 bases and the J gene lost 3 bases, with 11 bases spanning the gap. Germline CDR1 is MNHNY and CDR2 is SVGAGI (reference sequence). This CDR3 has 16 amino acids. The CDR3 here is CASSYRGRNGANVLTF. For the CDR3, the DNA is TGTGCCAGCAGTTACCGCGGAAGGAATGGGGCCAACGTCCTGACTTTC.

The chain is built from TRBV6-5 and TRBJ1-2; 8 bases match TRBD1. Germline CDR1 is MNHEY and CDR2 is SVGAGI. The CDR3 has 14 residues. The V and J ends lost 7 bases and 2 bases, in that order; junction bases with no gene match: 6. The CDR3 region has the DNA TGTGCCAGCACCAGGACAGGGTCGAACTATGGCTACACCTTC. This codes for CASTRTGSNYGYTF.

The V call is TRBV11-2, the J call TRBJ2-7; D is possibly TRBD1 (5 bases). The CDR3 spans 15 residues. V was shortened by 1 base and J by 2 bases, with 12 bases between the two germline ends. The V gene's germline CDR1 is SGHAT and CDR2 FQNNGV. CDR3 sequence: CASSLVVAGPYEQYF. CDR3 sequence (DNA): TGTGCCAGCAGCTTAGTGGTCGCAGGGCCCTACGAGCAGTACTTC. The full variable domain, rest sourced from reference TRBV11-2 and TRBJ2-7, is EAGVAQSPRYKIIEKRQSVAFWCNPISGHATLYWYQQILGQGPKLLIQFQNNGVVDDSQLPKDRFSAERLKGVDSTLKIQPAKLEDSAVYLCASSLVVAGPYEQYFGPGTRLTVT.

The chain couples TRBV7-2 to TRBJ1-2, with D possibly matching TRBD1 (5 bases). The V gene lost 5 bases and the J gene lost 1 base, with 14 bases spanning the gap. The germline gives CDR1 SGHTA, CDR2 FQGNSA. The CDR3 sequence is 15 residues long. The CDR3 nucleotides are TGTGCCAGCAGCAGTAACTCACAGGTTAACTATGGCTACACCTTC. As protein: CASSSNSQVNYGYTF.